These 9 T cell receptor beta chains originate from one sample sequenced in a study of a mutant IDH1 vaccine in newly diagnosed glioma. Their antigens remain unidentified. Indicated time point: week 11, during vaccination. Doses comprised 300 ug of mutant IDH1 20-mer peptide each, plus topical imiquimod. Sequenced by immunoSEQ multiplex PCR; TCRdb stores in-frame clones only, minus some. This sample carries under 150,000 clones, around 80% of them seen once, and the ten largest clones take less than 7%. This material consisted of PBMCs, taken from a glioma patient whose treatment included an IDH1 peptide vaccine. All receptors derive from a man aged 40-55 years with glioma.

This clone appeared once. CDR3 in DNA: TGTGCCAGTAGTATTCGGCAGGGGAATCAGCCCCAGCATTTT. Amino acid sequence: CASSIRQGNQPQHF. The rearrangement joins TRBV19 to TRBJ1-5, with a weak D call TRBD1 (6 bases). Germline CDR1 reads LNHDA; CDR2 reads SQIVND (reference sequence). Trimming shortened V by 3 bases and J by 4 bases, and 10 bases separated the two germline ends. The CDR3 has 14 residues. The entire variable domain, with the rest obtained from reference TRBV19 and TRBJ1-5, is as follows: DGGITQSPKYLFRKEGQNVTLSCEQNLNHDAMYWYRQDPGQGLRLIYYSQIVNDFQKGDIAEGYSVSREKKESFPLTVTSAQKNPTAFYLCASSIRQGNQPQHFGDGTRLSIL.

This chain connects TRBV9 to TRBJ2-2; D remains unclear. The CDR3 loop spans 14 amino acids. Germline V gives CDR1 SGDLS, CDR2 YYNGEE. The V gene lost 3 bases and the J gene lost 1 base, with 7 bases spanning the gap. The CDR3 sequence is CASSGWQNTGELFF. The CDR3 region has the DNA TGTGCCAGCAGCGGATGGCAGAACACCGGGGAGCTGTTTTTT.

This sequence joins TRBV5-4 and TRBJ1-1; 12 bases agree with TRBD1. CDR1 is SGHNT and CDR2 is YYREEE in the germline V gene (reference sequence). The length of the CDR3 is 16 residues. The V gene end was trimmed by 5 bases and the J gene end by 4 bases; junction bases not matched to a gene: 9. CDR3 in DNA: TGTGCCAGCAGAACGGGACAGGGGGCTGGGTTCACTGAAGCTTTCTTT. Encoded protein: CASRTGQGAGFTEAFF.

The chain employs TRBV7-5 and TRBJ1-6; TRBD1, the table's D call, lacks a check against the DNA. TRBV7-5 is an annotated pseudogene. CDR3 length equals 15 residues. CDR3 coding DNA: TGTGCCAGAAGCTTAGTGGACAGGCCAGATTCACCCCTCCACTTT. Translating gives CARSLVDRPDSPLHF.

The rearrangement uses TRBV5-4 and TRBJ2-2, with 7 bases aligning to TRBD2. Trimming took 0 bases from V and 2 from J; bases not matched to a gene: 4. CDR1 and CDR2 from the germline V gene are SGHNT and YYREEE (reference sequence). The CDR3 is 16 residues long. The CDR3 here is CASSLGTSANTGELFF. Written as DNA, the CDR3 is TGTGCCAGCAGCTTGGGAACTAGCGCAAACACCGGGGAGCTGTTTTTT.

Here the CDR3 reads CASGAEGETQYF. CDR3 DNA sequence: TGTGCCAGTGGGGCGGAAGGAGAGACCCAGTACTTC. This chain connects TRBV4-2 to TRBJ2-5; tentative D call: TRBD1 (5 bases). V gave up 9 bases and J gave up 4 bases, with 12 bases separating them. Per the germline V gene, CDR1 is LGHNA and CDR2 is YNFKEQ. The CDR3 runs 12 residues.

CDR3 nucleotide sequence: TGTGCCAGCAGTTACTCTCCAGGGAAGAACTATGGCTACACCTTC. Translation gives CASSYSPGKNYGYTF. V usage is TRBV6-6 and J usage is TRBJ1-2, with a weak D call TRBD1 (5 bases). Germline V gene sequence: CDR1 MNHNY, CDR2 SVGAGI (reference sequence). Trimming removed 0 bases from V and 2 bases from J, with 10 bases in between. The CDR3 runs to 15 residues.

This chain uses TRBV19 with TRBJ2-1; 8 bases are a match to TRBD2. The CDR3 sequence is 15 residues long. Per germline, CDR1 LNHDA and CDR2 SQIVND (reference sequence). Trimming at V came to 5 bases and at J to 2 bases, leaving 5 bases not matched to a gene. The CDR3 sequence: CASSFSSGTYNEQFF. DNA of the CDR3: TGTGCCAGTAGTTTTAGTAGCGGGACCTACAATGAGCAGTTCTTC.

The rearrangement uses TRBV14 and TRBJ2-1, with 12 bases that match TRBD2. The CDR3 sequence is 17 residues long. CDR1 SGHDN and CDR2 FVKESK come from the germline V gene. With V trimmed by 3 bases and J by 6 bases, 9 bases remained unmatched. The CDR3 loop reads CASSHRGRGLAGNEQFF. CDR3 bases: TGTGCCAGCAGCCACCGGGGCAGGGGACTAGCGGGCAATGAGCAGTTCTTC.